What follows are 23 T cell receptor beta chains derived from one specimen sequenced in a study of OX40 agonist ivuxolimab in advanced cancers. Clones were read by immunoSEQ multiplex PCR, and TCRdb kept only the in-frame ones, dropping some. This sample has tens of thousands of clones, with 91% found just once. The input for sequencing was CD4+ or CD8+ T cells sorted from blood, taken in a trial of the OX40 agonist ivuxolimab. The source of these receptors is an adult with an advanced solid tumor such as melanoma, head and neck, liver or kidney cancer.

This chain connects TRBV5-1 to TRBJ2-5; D possibly corresponds to TRBD2 (5 bases). This CDR3 spans 15 amino acids. The germline gives CDR1 SGHRS, CDR2 YFSETQ. The ends were cut back, 0 bases at V and 1 base at J, with 10 bases in the middle. CDR3 DNA sequence: TGCGCCAGCAGCTTGGAGCTGGGGAGCCAAGAGACCCAGTACTTC. It translates to CASSLELGSQETQYF.

This clone came up a few times. The CDR3 is CATSTGLIYEQYF. In nucleotides, the CDR3 is TGTGCCACCAGCACGGGACTGATCTACGAGCAGTACTTC. The rearrangement joins TRBV15 to TRBJ2-7; possibly TRBD2 for D (6 bases). This CDR3 spans 13 amino acids. Germline CDR1 and CDR2: LNHNV and YYDKDF (reference sequence). V gave up 4 bases and J gave up 3 bases, with 10 bases separating them.

The rearrangement uses TRBV7-9 and TRBJ2-2, with D possibly being TRBD1 (6 bases). The CDR3 spans 15 residues. Germline V gene lookup returns CDR1 SEHNR and CDR2 FQNEAQ (reference sequence). V lost 6 bases and J lost 8, with 19 bases in between. CDR3 loop: CASSLSTGIRGELFF. The CDR3 nucleotides read TGTGCCAGCAGTCTCTCTACAGGGATTAGGGGGGAGCTGTTTTTT.

The table lists this clone with a few counts. The chain has TRBV28 and TRBJ2-3; D not certain. Between the trimmed V and J ends, which lost 7 bases and 4 bases, there was a span of 9 bases. The CDR3 runs 12 residues. CDR1 and CDR2 (germline): MDHEN, SYDVKM. CDR3 protein: CASTIAPDTQYF. The CDR3 coding sequence is TGTGCCAGCACTATAGCCCCAGATACGCAGTATTTT. The whole variable domain, remainder taken from reference TRBV28 and TRBJ2-3, is DVKVTQSSRYLVKRTGEKVFLECVQDMDHENMFWYRQDPGLGLRLIYFSYDVKMKEKGDIPEGYSVSREKKERFSLILESASTNQTSMYLCASTIAPDTQYFGPGTRLTVL.

This clone was seen once. The chain couples TRBV9 to TRBJ2-2, with D uncertain. Germline-derived CDR1 and CDR2 are SGDLS and YYNGEE. There are 16 residues in the CDR3. V lost 0 bases and J lost 2, with 11 bases in between. CDR3 protein: CASSVGQSTNTGELFF. DNA of the CDR3: TGTGCCAGCAGCGTAGGCCAAAGTACTAACACCGGGGAGCTGTTTTTT.

This clone was detected only once. The chain carries TRBV18 and TRBJ1-5; no reliable D call. V was clipped by 6 bases and J by 5 bases, with 17 bases between them. The CDR3 totals 15 residues. Per the germline V gene, CDR1 is KGHSH and CDR2 is LQKENI. This CDR3 reads CASSPDSAADQPQHF. CDR3 DNA sequence: TGTGCCAGCTCCCCCGATTCGGCGGCGGATCAGCCCCAGCATTTT.

The V call is TRBV5-8, the J call TRBJ2-7; 9 bases line up with TRBD1. This CDR3 region has 15 residues. CDR1 is SGHTS, CDR2 YDEGEE, per germline. The V and J ends lost 0 bases and 2 bases, in that order; junction bases with no gene match: 3. CDR3 protein: CASSLAGTGTYEQYF. CDR3 DNA: TGTGCCAGCAGCTTGGCCGGGACAGGGACCTACGAGCAGTACTTC.

The chain uses TRBV10-1 and TRBJ1-4; unclear D gene. Germline assignment: CDR1 WNHNN and CDR2 SYGVQD (reference sequence). The CDR3 covers 13 residues. V was trimmed by 7 bases and J by 5 bases, leaving 11 bases between them. For the CDR3, the DNA is TGCGCCAGCAAACGGAGCCCAAATGAAAAACTGTTTTTT. Translation gives CASKRSPNEKLFF.

The rearrangement links TRBV11-3 to TRBJ2-3, with D tentatively TRBD2 (6 bases). CDR1 and CDR2 from the germline V gene are SGHNT and YENEEA. Deletions cut 2 bases from V and 6 bases from J, with 12 bases between. This CDR3 region has 14 residues. CDR3 region: CASSLIYGGDTQYF. The CDR3 bases are TGTGCCAGCAGCTTAATATATGGGGGGGATACGCAGTATTTT.

The V and J genes are TRBV6-1 and TRBJ2-6; the D gene is possibly TRBD1 (6 bases). V lost 2 bases to trimming and J lost 2 bases, with 7 bases between them. The CDR3 runs 15 residues. Germline CDR1 is MNHNS and CDR2 is SASEGT. The CDR3 coding sequence is TGTGCCAGCAGTGAATCAGGGGCTGGGGCCAACGTCCTGACTTTC. Residues: CASSESGAGANVLTF.

This chain's CDR3 is CASSQTSGSGAGELFF. DNA of the CDR3: TGTGCCAGCAGCCAGACTAGCGGGAGTGGGGCCGGGGAGCTGTTTTTT. V usage is TRBV6-6 and J usage is TRBJ2-2; 12 nucleotides match TRBD2. This CDR3 spans 16 amino acids. Germline trimming cut 6 bases from V and 6 bases from J; bases unmatched to any gene: 8. Germline V CDR1 and CDR2: MNHNY, SVGAGI (reference sequence).

The chain is built from TRBV5-8 and TRBJ2-3; 7 bases are shared with TRBD2. The CDR3 has 17 residues. The germline CDR1 and CDR2 sequences are SGHTS and YDEGEE. V shed 2 bases, J shed 0 bases, and the junction held 9 bases outside the gene matches. CDR3: CASSFGGDSGSTDTQYF. For the CDR3, the DNA is TGTGCCAGCAGCTTCGGGGGTGATAGCGGGAGCACAGATACGCAGTATTTT.

The chain is built from TRBV7-8 and TRBJ2-1; 7 bases fit TRBD2. The V and J ends lost 5 bases and 1 base, in that order; junction bases with no gene match: 8. Germline loops: CDR1 SGHVS, CDR2 FQNEAQ. This CDR3 region has 16 residues. Here the CDR3 DNA reads TGTGCCAGCAGCATTCTGCGGGAGAAATCCTACAATGAGCAGTTCTTC. Its protein product is CASSILREKSYNEQFF.

This sequence joins TRBV6-5 and TRBJ1-5; D call uncertain. CDR1 is MNHEY, CDR2 SVGAGI, per germline. This CDR3 is built from 14 residues. V was trimmed by 0 bases and J by 0 bases, leaving 3 bases between them. In DNA form, the CDR3 reads TGTGCCAGCAGTTACTCAAGTAGCAATCAGCCCCAGCATTTT. It codes for CASSYSSSNQPQHF.

The V gene is TRBV7-2, the J gene TRBJ2-5, with a tentative D call TRBD1 (6 bases). The V end lost 6 bases, the J end lost 3 bases, and 20 bases lay between the germline ends. The CDR3 extends over 16 amino acids. The germline V gene encodes CDR1 SGHTA and CDR2 FQGNSA. CDR3 sequence reads: CASRRREWAGEETQYF. DNA of the CDR3: TGTGCCAGCAGACGGCGTGAATGGGCAGGGGAAGAGACCCAGTACTTC. The variable domain in full, with the rest retrieved from reference TRBV7-2 and TRBJ2-5, is GAGVSQSPSNKVTEKGKDVELRCDPISGHTALYWYRQSLGQGLEFLIYFQGNSAPDKSGLPSDRFSAERTGGSVSTLTIQRTQQEDSAVYLCASRRREWAGEETQYFGPGTRLLVL.

This clone was seen only a few times. V gene TRBV19 combines with J gene TRBJ1-1; no definite D call. Trimming took 7 bases from V and 1 from J, leaving 19 bases between them. The CDR3 is made up of 16 amino acids. Germline loops: CDR1 LNHDA, CDR2 SQIVND (reference sequence). In nucleotides, the CDR3 is TGTGCCAGTACAGACATCATAAGGAAGAGGAACACTGAAGCTTTCTTT. Its translation: CASTDIIRKRNTEAFF. The whole variable domain, remainder taken from reference TRBV19 and TRBJ1-1, is DGGITQSPKYLFRKEGQNVTLSCEQNLNHDAMYWYRQDPGQGLRLIYYSQIVNDFQKGDIAEGYSVSREKKESFPLTVTSAQKNPTAFYLCASTDIIRKRNTEAFFGQGTRLTVV.

The chain uses TRBV6-1 and TRBJ1-3, with D hard to call. The CDR3 is made up of 15 amino acids. Germline V gene sequence: CDR1 MNHNS, CDR2 SASEGT. V lost 0 bases, J lost 3 bases, and 9 bases lay in between. CDR3 sequence: CASSEAQGFGNTIYF. The CDR3 coding sequence is TGTGCCAGCAGTGAAGCGCAAGGGTTTGGAAACACCATATATTTT.

The V gene is TRBV19, the J gene TRBJ1-5; TRBD1 matches 8 bases. The CDR3 totals 15 residues. Germline V gene lookup returns CDR1 LNHDA and CDR2 SQIVND (reference sequence). The CDR3 DNA reads TGTGCGCGCCCGACAGGGGTTGGAAGCAATCAGCCCCAGCATTTT. Protein product: CARPTGVGSNQPQHF.

This chain links TRBV30 with TRBJ2-5; 13 bases agree with TRBD2. The trim removed 2 bases at V and 5 bases at J, leaving 5 bases unmatched. CDR3 length: 15 residues. Germline values: CDR1 GTSNPN, CDR2 SVGIG (reference sequence). CDR3 loop: CAWSTGLAGVETQYF. The CDR3, as DNA: TGTGCCTGGAGTACAGGACTAGCGGGAGTGGAGACCCAGTACTTC.

The chain carries TRBV10-3 and TRBJ1-1; TRBD1 is a possible D gene (5 bases). Germline CDR1 is ENHRY and CDR2 is SYGVKD. Trimming stripped 0 bases from V and 3 bases from J, with 11 bases between. The CDR3 is made up of 15 amino acids. The CDR3, as DNA: TGTGCCATCAGTGAGTCTCAGGGTGGTTACACTGAAGCTTTCTTT. It specifies CAISESQGGYTEAFF.

V gene TRBV27 combines with J gene TRBJ2-7, with 7 bases fitting TRBD1. Germline V gene data show CDR1 as MNHEY and CDR2 as SMNVEV (reference sequence). The V and J ends lost 5 bases and 6 bases, in that order; junction bases with no gene match: 7. CDR3 length equals 13 residues. The CDR3 region is CASSVPNRGEQYF. In DNA, the CDR3 is TGTGCCAGCAGTGTACCCAACAGGGGCGAGCAGTACTTC.

The V and J genes are TRBV19 and TRBJ1-2, with 9 nucleotides matching TRBD1. After removal of 7 bases from V and 4 bases from J, the junction contained 7 bases not matched to a gene. Germline V gene lookup returns CDR1 LNHDA and CDR2 SQIVND (reference sequence). This CDR3 region has 14 residues. The CDR3 sequence is CASTRDRASYGYTF. The CDR3 nucleotides are TGTGCCAGTACCCGGGACAGGGCCTCCTATGGCTACACCTTC.

This chain links TRBV10-2 with TRBJ1-5; D gene ambiguous. The ends were cut back, 8 bases at V and 0 bases at J, with 8 bases in the middle. This CDR3 region has 13 residues. Germline V lookup: CDR1 WSHSY, CDR2 SAAADI. DNA for the CDR3: TGCGCCAGCGCACAAGCTAGCAATCAGCCCCAGCATTTT. It codes for CASAQASNQPQHF.